This entry is about one T cell receptor beta chain. Its matching antigen is unknown. This sample stems from a study of response to subunit inactivated influenza vaccine. TCRdb passed the RT-PCR reads through MiXCR, listing each CDR3 protein once. The repertoire holds hundreds of thousands of distinct CDR3 sequences, with 12% as singletons. Findings and limits, study-wide: Few additional T cells are recruited per seasonal influenza vaccination, authors suggested.

The receptor comes from a man in his fifties or sixties who received an inactivated influenza vaccine. Sequenced material: PBMCs from blood, taken on the day of vaccination.

This CDR3 is CASSLLAENEQFF. The CDR3 DNA follows: TGTGCCAGCAGCTTATTGGCGGAGAATGAGCAGTTCTTC. The chain couples TRBV11-2 to TRBJ2-1; D is unresolved. Trimming pared 2 bases from V and 7 bases from J, leaving 9 bases between. The CDR3 runs to 13 residues. The germline CDR1 and CDR2 sequences are SGHAT and FQNNGV. The entire variable domain, with the rest obtained from reference TRBV11-2 and TRBJ2-1, is as follows: EAGVAQSPRYKIIEKRQSVAFWCNPISGHATLYWYQQILGQGPKLLIQFQNNGVVDDSQLPKDRFSAERLKGVDSTLKIQPAKLEDSAVYLCASSLLAENEQFFGPGTRLTVL.